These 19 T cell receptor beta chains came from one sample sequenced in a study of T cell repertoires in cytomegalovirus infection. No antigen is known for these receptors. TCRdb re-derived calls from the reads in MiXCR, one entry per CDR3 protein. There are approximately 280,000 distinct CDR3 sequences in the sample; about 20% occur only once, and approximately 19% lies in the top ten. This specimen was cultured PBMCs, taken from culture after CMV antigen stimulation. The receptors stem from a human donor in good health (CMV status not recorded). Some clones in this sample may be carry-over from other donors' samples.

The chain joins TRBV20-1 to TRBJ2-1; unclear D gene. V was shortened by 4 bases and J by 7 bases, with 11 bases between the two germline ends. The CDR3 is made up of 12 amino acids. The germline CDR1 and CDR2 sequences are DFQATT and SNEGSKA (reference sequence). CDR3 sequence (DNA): TGCAGTGCTACGCCGGAATCAAATGAGCAGTTCTTC. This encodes CSATPESNEQFF.

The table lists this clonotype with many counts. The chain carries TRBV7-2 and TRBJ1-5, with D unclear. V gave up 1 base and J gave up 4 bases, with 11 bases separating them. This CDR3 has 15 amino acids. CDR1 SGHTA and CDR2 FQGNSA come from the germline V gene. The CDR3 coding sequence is TGTGCCAGCAGCTTAGATGGGCAGACGAATCAGCCCCAGCATTTT. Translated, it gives CASSLDGQTNQPQHF.

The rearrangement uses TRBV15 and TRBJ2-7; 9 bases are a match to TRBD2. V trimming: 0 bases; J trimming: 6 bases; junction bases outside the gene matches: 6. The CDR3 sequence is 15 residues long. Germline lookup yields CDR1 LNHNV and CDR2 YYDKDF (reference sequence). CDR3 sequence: CATSREGSGRTEQYF. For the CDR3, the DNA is TGTGCCACCAGCAGAGAGGGAAGCGGGAGGACCGAGCAGTACTTC. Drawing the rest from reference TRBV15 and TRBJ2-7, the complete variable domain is DAMVIQNPRYQVTQFGKPVTLSCSQTLNHNVMYWYQQKSSQAPKLLFHYYDKDFNNEADTPDNFQSRRPNTSFCFLDIRSPGLGDTAMYLCATSREGSGRTEQYFGPGTRLTVT.

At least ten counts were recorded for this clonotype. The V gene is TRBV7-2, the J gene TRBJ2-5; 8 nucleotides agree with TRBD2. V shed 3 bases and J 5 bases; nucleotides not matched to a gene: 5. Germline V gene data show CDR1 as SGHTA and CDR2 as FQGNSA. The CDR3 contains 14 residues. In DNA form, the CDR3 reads TGTGCCAGCAGCTTTTTAGCGGGAATCGAGACCCAGTACTTC. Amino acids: CASSFLAGIETQYF.

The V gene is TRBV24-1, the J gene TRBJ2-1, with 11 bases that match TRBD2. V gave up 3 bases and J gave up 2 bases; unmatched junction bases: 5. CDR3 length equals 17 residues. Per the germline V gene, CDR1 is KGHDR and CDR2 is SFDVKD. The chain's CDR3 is CATSDTGTSGTYNEQFF. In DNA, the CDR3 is TGTGCCACCAGTGATACCGGGACTAGCGGTACCTACAATGAGCAGTTCTTC.

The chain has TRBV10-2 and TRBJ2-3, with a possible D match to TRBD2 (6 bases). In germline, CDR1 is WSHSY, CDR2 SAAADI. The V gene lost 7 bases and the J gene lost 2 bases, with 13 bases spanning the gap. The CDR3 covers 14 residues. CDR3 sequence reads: CASNSWGVTDTQYF. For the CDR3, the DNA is TGCGCCAGCAATTCCTGGGGGGTCACAGATACGCAGTATTTT.

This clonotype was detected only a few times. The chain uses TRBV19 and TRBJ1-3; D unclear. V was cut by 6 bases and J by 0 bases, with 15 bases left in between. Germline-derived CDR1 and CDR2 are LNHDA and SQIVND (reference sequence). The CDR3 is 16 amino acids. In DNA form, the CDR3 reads TGTGCCAGTAGGACTTTTACACAGTACTCTGGAAACACCATATATTTT. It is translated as CASRTFTQYSGNTIYF.

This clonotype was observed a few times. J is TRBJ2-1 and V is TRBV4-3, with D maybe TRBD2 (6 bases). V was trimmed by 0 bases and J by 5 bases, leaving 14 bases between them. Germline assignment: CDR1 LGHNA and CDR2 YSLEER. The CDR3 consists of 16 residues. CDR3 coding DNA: TGCGCCAGCAGCCAAGATCCTACTAGCAGTCACAATGAGCAGTTCTTC. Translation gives CASSQDPTSSHNEQFF.

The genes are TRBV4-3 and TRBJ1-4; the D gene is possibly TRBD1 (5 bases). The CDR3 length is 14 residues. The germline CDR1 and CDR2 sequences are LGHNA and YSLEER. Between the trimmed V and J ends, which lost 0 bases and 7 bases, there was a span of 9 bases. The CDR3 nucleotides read TGCGCCAGCAGCCAAGACGGGGGAAGTGAAAAACTGTTTTTT. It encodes CASSQDGGSEKLFF.

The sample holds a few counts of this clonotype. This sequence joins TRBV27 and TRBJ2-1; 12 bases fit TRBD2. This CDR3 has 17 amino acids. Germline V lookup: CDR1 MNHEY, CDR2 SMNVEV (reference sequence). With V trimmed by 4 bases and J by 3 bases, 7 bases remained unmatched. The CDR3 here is CASSSRTSGASYNEQFF. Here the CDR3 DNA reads TGTGCCAGCAGTTCCAGGACTAGCGGGGCCAGCTACAATGAGCAGTTCTTC.

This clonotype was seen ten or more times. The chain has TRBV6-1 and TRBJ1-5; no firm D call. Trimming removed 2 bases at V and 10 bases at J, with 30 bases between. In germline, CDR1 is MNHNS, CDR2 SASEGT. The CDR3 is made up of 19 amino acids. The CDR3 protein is CASSELAQTMAGMMNPQHF. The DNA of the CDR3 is TGTGCCAGCAGTGAACTTGCCCAAACGATGGCTGGAATGATGAACCCCCAGCATTTT.

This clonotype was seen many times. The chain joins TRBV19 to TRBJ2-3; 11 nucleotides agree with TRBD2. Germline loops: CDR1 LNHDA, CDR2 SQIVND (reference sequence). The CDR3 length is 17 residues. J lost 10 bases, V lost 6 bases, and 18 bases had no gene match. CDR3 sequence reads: CASRPSTGTSGPPSQYF. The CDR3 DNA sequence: TGTGCCAGTAGGCCCAGCACCGGGACTAGCGGTCCCCCATCGCAGTATTTT.

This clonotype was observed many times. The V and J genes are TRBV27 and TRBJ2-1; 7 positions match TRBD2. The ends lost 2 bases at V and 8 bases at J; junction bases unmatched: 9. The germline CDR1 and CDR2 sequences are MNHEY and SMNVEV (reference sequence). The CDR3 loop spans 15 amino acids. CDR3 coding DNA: TGTGCCAGCAGTTTAGGAGGACTAGTATTCTATGAGCAGTTCTTC. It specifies CASSLGGLVFYEQFF.

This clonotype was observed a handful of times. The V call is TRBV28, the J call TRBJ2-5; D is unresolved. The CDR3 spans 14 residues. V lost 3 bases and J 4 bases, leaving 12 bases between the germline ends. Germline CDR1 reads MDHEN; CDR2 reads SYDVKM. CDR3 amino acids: CASSFGSTRETQYF. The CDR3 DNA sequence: TGTGCCAGCAGTTTCGGCAGTACAAGAGAGACCCAGTACTTC.

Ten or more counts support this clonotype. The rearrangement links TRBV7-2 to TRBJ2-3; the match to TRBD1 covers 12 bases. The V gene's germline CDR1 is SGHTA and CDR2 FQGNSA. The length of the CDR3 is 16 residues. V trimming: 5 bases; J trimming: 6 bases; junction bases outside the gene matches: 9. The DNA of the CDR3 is TGTGCCAGCAGCCATCCCCGGGACAGGGGGCGCGATACGCAGTATTTT. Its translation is CASSHPRDRGRDTQYF.

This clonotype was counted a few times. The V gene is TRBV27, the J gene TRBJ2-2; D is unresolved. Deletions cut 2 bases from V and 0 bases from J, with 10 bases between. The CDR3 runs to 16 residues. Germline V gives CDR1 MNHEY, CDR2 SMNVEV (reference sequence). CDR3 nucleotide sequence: TGTGCCAGCAGTTTAACAGCCTCAACGAACACCGGGGAGCTGTTTTTT. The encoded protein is CASSLTASTNTGELFF.

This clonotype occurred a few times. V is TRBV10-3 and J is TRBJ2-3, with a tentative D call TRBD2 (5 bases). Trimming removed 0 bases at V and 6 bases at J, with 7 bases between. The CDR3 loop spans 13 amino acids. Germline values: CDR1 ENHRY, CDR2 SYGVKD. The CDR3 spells CAISESPGDTQYF. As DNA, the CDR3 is TGTGCCATCAGTGAGTCTCCGGGGGATACGCAGTATTTT.

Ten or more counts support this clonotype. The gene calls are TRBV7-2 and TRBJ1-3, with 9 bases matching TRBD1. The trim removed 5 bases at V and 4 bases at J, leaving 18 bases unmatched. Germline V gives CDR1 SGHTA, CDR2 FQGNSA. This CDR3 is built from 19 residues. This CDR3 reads CASSPYPGQGQTSGNTIYF. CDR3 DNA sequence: TGTGCCAGCAGCCCCTACCCGGGACAGGGCCAAACTTCAGGAAACACCATATATTTT.

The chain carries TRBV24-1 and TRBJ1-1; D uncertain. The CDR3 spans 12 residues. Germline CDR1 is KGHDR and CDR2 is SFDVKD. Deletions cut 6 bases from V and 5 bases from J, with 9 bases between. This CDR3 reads CATSLGETEAFF. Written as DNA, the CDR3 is TGTGCCACCAGTTTAGGCGAGACTGAAGCTTTCTTT.